These T cell receptor beta chains were read from a single sample in a study of blood T cell repertoires in COVID-19. TCRdb's copy holds only in-frame clones and misses some; the assay was immunoSEQ multiplex PCR. The sample has 270,000 or so clones, around 81% seen once. Sequenced: peripheral blood. Source of these receptors: a woman between 55 and 75 years old with active or convalescent COVID-19. Both conserved end residues are part of each CDR3. D genes are given only for firm matches. Expanded clones are given a class, and other clones once, few, many or no size at all.

D gene: TRBD1; clone size: .; J gene: TRBJ1-6; V gene: TRBV5-1; CDR3 protein: CASSWGQGGESPLHF; CDR3 DNA: TGCGCCAGCAGCTGGGGACAGGGGGGAGAGTCACCCCTCCACTTT
D gene: .; clone size: .; J gene: TRBJ2-2; V gene: TRBV19; CDR3 protein: CASNPGGTANTGELFF; CDR3 DNA: TGTGCCAGTAACCCAGGAGGAACAGCGAACACCGGGGAGCTGTTTTTT
D gene: TRBD2; clone size: few; J gene: TRBJ2-3; V gene: TRBV7-9; CDR3 protein: CASSLGLAGGSDTQYF; CDR3 DNA: TGTGCCAGCAGCTTAGGGCTAGCGGGGGGCTCAGATACGCAGTATTTT
D gene: TRBD1; clone size: .; J gene: TRBJ2-7; V gene: TRBV7-2; CDR3 protein: CASSFRDRAHEQYF; CDR3 DNA: TGTGCCAGCAGCTTCCGGGACAGGGCCCACGAGCAGTACTTC
D gene: .; clone size: .; J gene: TRBJ1-1; V gene: TRBV11-2; CDR3 protein: CASSLQKMNTEAFF; CDR3 DNA: TGTGCCAGCAGCCTACAGAAAATGAACACTGAAGCTTTCTTT
D gene: .; clone size: .; J gene: TRBJ2-1; V gene: TRBV11-3; CDR3 protein: CASSFNRGRFF; CDR3 DNA: TGTGCCAGCAGCTTCAATAGGGGTCGGTTCTTC
D gene: .; clone size: .; J gene: TRBJ1-2; V gene: TRBV24-1; CDR3 protein: CATSESGKKGYTF; CDR3 DNA: TGTGCCACCAGTGAATCGGGGAAGAAGGGCTACACCTTC
D gene: .; clone size: .; J gene: TRBJ2-3; V gene: TRBV5-6; CDR3 protein: CASSLAVKPSTDTQYF; CDR3 DNA: TGTGCCAGCAGCTTAGCGGTTAAACCGTCCACAGATACGCAGTATTTT
D gene: .; clone size: .; J gene: TRBJ2-3; V gene: TRBV6-1; CDR3 protein: CASSELGSVTDTQYF; CDR3 DNA: TGTGCCAGCAGTGAATTAGGTAGCGTCACAGATACGCAGTATTTT
D gene: TRBD2; clone size: .; J gene: TRBJ2-3; V gene: TRBV13; CDR3 protein: CASSLRPAGGPDTQYF; CDR3 DNA: TGTGCCAGCAGCTTACGCCCAGCGGGGGGGCCGGATACGCAGTATTTT
D gene: TRBD1; clone size: .; J gene: TRBJ2-7; V gene: TRBV5-1; CDR3 protein: CASSRGQDPQYF; CDR3 DNA: TGCGCCAGCAGCCGGGGACAGGACCCACAGTACTTC
D gene: .; clone size: few; J gene: TRBJ1-5; V gene: TRBV2; CDR3 protein: CASSVGGDQPQHF; CDR3 DNA: TGTGCCAGCAGTGTGGGAGGAGATCAGCCCCAGCATTTT
D gene: .; clone size: .; J gene: TRBJ1-6; V gene: TRBV30; CDR3 protein: CAWSVGGASVNSPLHF; CDR3 DNA: TGTGCCTGGAGTGTTGGGGGGGCTTCGGTCAATTCACCCCTCCACTTT
D gene: .; clone size: .; J gene: TRBJ2-3; V gene: TRBV10-3; CDR3 protein: CAIRAAKFETRTDTQYF; CDR3 DNA: TGTGCCATCAGGGCGGCAAAGTTCGAGACTCGCACAGATACGCAGTATTTT
D gene: TRBD1; clone size: .; J gene: TRBJ2-1; V gene: TRBV5-4; CDR3 protein: CASSLQGGTYNEQFF; CDR3 DNA: TGTGCCAGCAGCTTACAGGGGGGCACCTACAATGAGCAGTTCTTC
D gene: .; clone size: once; J gene: TRBJ1-2; V gene: TRBV18; CDR3 protein: CASSPLNGAGDYGYTF; CDR3 DNA: TGTGCCAGCTCACCACTGAACGGGGCAGGGGACTATGGCTACACCTTC
D gene: .; clone size: .; J gene: TRBJ1-4; V gene: TRBV4-1; CDR3 protein: CASSRWAGEGRLSDEQLFF; CDR3 DNA: TGCGCCAGCAGCCGGTGGGCGGGGGAAGGACGGCTTTCGGATGAGCAACTGTTTTTT
D gene: .; clone size: .; J gene: TRBJ1-4; V gene: TRBV15; CDR3 protein: CATSRDSRVLFF; CDR3 DNA: TGTGCCACCAGCAGAGATAGCAGGGTACTGTTTTTT
D gene: .; clone size: .; J gene: TRBJ1-6; V gene: TRBV5-1; CDR3 protein: CASSLGGQGNNSPLHF; CDR3 DNA: TGCGCCAGCAGCTTGGGTGGGCAGGGAAATAATTCACCCCTCCACTTT
D gene: TRBD1; clone size: few; J gene: TRBJ2-1; V gene: TRBV27; CDR3 protein: CASTLTGGGNEQFF; CDR3 DNA: TGTGCCAGCACCCTAACAGGGGGCGGAAATGAGCAGTTCTTC
D gene: TRBD1; clone size: .; J gene: TRBJ2-3; V gene: TRBV5-4; CDR3 protein: CASSHGQGSTDTQYF; CDR3 DNA: TGTGCCAGCAGCCACGGACAGGGCAGCACAGATACGCAGTATTTT
D gene: TRBD2; clone size: .; J gene: TRBJ2-5; V gene: TRBV2; CDR3 protein: CASSSQGGGARETQYF; CDR3 DNA: TGTGCCAGCAGTTCTCAGGGCGGGGGGGCCCGAGAGACCCAGTACTTC
D gene: .; clone size: .; J gene: TRBJ2-1; V gene: TRBV21-1; CDR3 protein: CASSKADLAGGTAGDEQFF; CDR3 DNA: TGTGCCAGCAGCAAAGCCGACCTAGCGGGGGGGACCGCCGGCGATGAGCAGTTCTTC
D gene: .; clone size: .; J gene: TRBJ1-4; V gene: TRBV7-9; CDR3 protein: CASSLVRGLRDEKLFF; CDR3 DNA: TGTGCCAGCAGCTTAGTAAGAGGTCTGAGGGATGAAAAACTGTTTTTT
D gene: .; clone size: .; J gene: TRBJ1-1; V gene: TRBV30; CDR3 protein: CAWSVGGIFAEAFF; CDR3 DNA: TGTGCCTGGAGTGTCGGGGGGATTTTCGCTGAAGCTTTCTTT
D gene: TRBD1; clone size: .; J gene: TRBJ2-1; V gene: TRBV29-1; CDR3 protein: CSVGTDREDEQFF; CDR3 DNA: TGCAGCGTTGGTACGGACAGGGAAGATGAGCAGTTCTTC
D gene: .; clone size: few; J gene: TRBJ2-3; V gene: TRBV7-2; CDR3 protein: CASSSQGGLVGDTQYF; CDR3 DNA: TGTGCCAGCAGCTCCCAGGGGGGACTAGTCGGAGATACGCAGTATTTT
D gene: .; clone size: few; J gene: TRBJ1-3; V gene: TRBV5-4; CDR3 protein: CASSLGAGPSGNTIYF; CDR3 DNA: TGTGCCAGCAGCTTGGGGGCAGGGCCTTCCGGAAACACCATATATTTT